The TCR beta chain described here comes from a study of T cells in Graves' hyperthyroidism and ophthalmopathy. Study context: Initial diagnosis, before any treatment, was when peripheral blood was collected.

Amplified regions were TCR beta CDR3 sequences from RNA transcripts. The TCR CDR3 first-round RT-PCR relied on the HTBI primer set. MiXCR, run by TCRdb on the multiplex PCR reads, gives a single entry per CDR3 protein. Counted here are about 710,000 distinct CDR3 sequences, roughly 15% occurring once; the ten biggest clones make up around 7.7%. In its sample, this clonotype was seen many times. The study left out patients who had uncontrolled infection, other autoimmune disease, pregnancy or lactation. The sequenced sample was blood. The sequence came from a man between 18 and 29 years old with Graves' hyperthyroidism.

The chain's CDR3 is CASSAHPTGMGYGYTF. The CDR3 DNA is TGTGCCAGCAGCGCGCACCCGACAGGGATGGGCTATGGCTACACCTTC. This chain links TRBV2 with TRBJ1-2, with 7 bases that match TRBD1. Germline V CDR1 and CDR2: SNHLY, FYNNEI. This CDR3 is built from 16 residues. V was clipped by 6 bases and J by 4 bases; unmatched bases: 14.